Sequencing of this T cell receptor (beta chain) was carried out in a study of blood T cell repertoires in COVID-19. Study as a whole: The origin of the acute and convalescent COVID-19 samples was the United States, Italy and Spain. PBMCs, B-cell-depleted T cells, or T cells provided the cDNA or gDNA that made up the material.

The CDR3 consists of 16 residues. The V and J ends lost 3 bases and 7 bases, in that order; junction bases with no gene match: 14. Germline V gene sequence: CDR1 MNHEY, CDR2 SMNVEV (reference sequence). Assay used: immunoSEQ multiplex PCR; TCRdb lists only in-frame clones, some missing. The sample yields about 200,000 clones, almost 85% seen once. Sequenced material: peripheral blood. The rearrangement uses TRBV27 and TRBJ2-7; TRBD1 aligns across 8 bases. The sequence derives from a human donor with acute or convalescent COVID-19. The donor label of this sample is uncertain. The CDR3 DNA sequence: TGTGCCAGCAGTTTGTTCCAGGGGGCCCCAGGCAGGGAGCAGTACTTC. Protein product: CASSLFQGAPGREQYF.